Listed below are T cell receptor beta chains from one sample, sequenced in a study of vaccination effects on CD4 cells after COVID-19. Data came from immunoSEQ multiplex PCR; TCRdb stores just in-frame clones and leaves some out. The sample comprises some 50,000 clones, about 74% of which are singletons, and roughly 5.4% rests with the top ten. Their target antigens are unknown. The starting material was CD4+ T cells from PBMCs cultured without peptide, obtained after COVID-19 vaccination. These receptor sequences come from a human donor who had a prior SARS-CoV-2 infection. Each CDR3 is given with its conserved first and last residue. D genes are given only for firm matches. Where a row states a size, it is once, few, many or the class of an expanded clone; other rows omit it.

>TRBV7-3|-|TRBJ1-4|-
CASSFPLTGTNEKLFF
TGTGCCAGCAGCTTCCCCCTGACTGGAACTAATGAAAAACTGTTTTTT
>TRBV2|TRBD1|TRBJ2-5|-
CASSDRDREKVTQYF
TGTGCCAGCAGTGACCGGGACAGGGAGAAGGTGACCCAGTACTTC
>TRBV5-1|-|TRBJ1-1|-
CASSWGTTYTEAFF
TGCGCCAGCAGCTGGGGGACAACCTACACTGAAGCTTTCTTT
>TRBV27|-|TRBJ1-6|few
CASSLWGRGSPLHF
TGTGCCAGCAGTTTATGGGGTAGAGGTTCACCCCTCCACTTT
>TRBV11-3|-|TRBJ2-1|-
CASTGTWEHEQFF
TGTGCCAGCACAGGAACCTGGGAGCATGAGCAGTTCTTC
>TRBV5-5|TRBD1|TRBJ2-5|-
CASSKGTGGFYQETQYF
TGTGCCAGCAGCAAGGGGACAGGGGGCTTTTACCAAGAGACCCAGTACTTC
>TRBV5-4|-|TRBJ2-4|medium-sized
CASSLNREDIQYF
TGTGCCAGCAGCTTGAACAGGGAGGACATTCAGTACTTC
>TRBV27|-|TRBJ2-2|-
CASSFMWGAGDTGELFF
TGTGCCAGCAGTTTTATGTGGGGGGCAGGCGACACCGGGGAGCTGTTTTTT
>TRBV15|TRBD1|TRBJ2-7|-
CATSEGQGAKYEQYF
TGTGCCACCAGCGAAGGACAGGGGGCGAAGTACGAGCAGTACTTC
>TRBV29-1|-|TRBJ1-2|few
CSVETGPNTF
TGCAGCGTTGAGACAGGTCCAAACACCTTC
>TRBV6-5|TRBD1|TRBJ2-1|-
CASSTGGSEQFF
TGTGCCAGCAGCACAGGGGGTAGTGAGCAGTTCTTC
>TRBV5-1|-|TRBJ1-6|-
CASSSTPVDSPLHF
TGCGCCAGCAGCTCGACCCCCGTTGATTCACCCCTCCACTTT
>TRBV7-9|-|TRBJ2-7|-
CASSLSPQGRQAITYEQYF
TGTGCCAGCAGCTTAAGTCCCCAAGGGCGACAGGCGATCACCTACGAGCAGTACTTC
>TRBV6-6|-|TRBJ2-6|-
CASSYGDSGANVLTF
TGTGCCAGCAGTTATGGAGACTCTGGGGCCAACGTCCTGACTTTC
>TRBV10-3|-|TRBJ1-4|-
CAISESGGGEKLFF
TGTGCCATCAGTGAGTCGGGGGGTGGAGAAAAACTGTTTTTT
>TRBV20-1|-|TRBJ2-1|-
CSASTGIYNEQFF
TGCAGTGCTAGTACGGGGATCTACAATGAGCAGTTCTTC
>TRBV18|-|TRBJ2-2|-
CASSPNRKNYDGNTGELFF
TGTGCCAGCTCACCGAACCGCAAAAACTACGATGGAAACACCGGGGAGCTGTTTTTT
>TRBV7-9|-|TRBJ1-4|-
CASSRTAEKLFF
TGTGCCAGCAGTCGGACAGCCGAAAAACTGTTTTTT
>TRBV9|TRBD1|TRBJ2-5|-
CASSVDTDRGETQYF
TGTGCCAGCAGCGTAGATACCGACAGGGGGGAGACCCAGTACTTC
>TRBV30|-|TRBJ2-5|-
CAWSPAGIGTQYF
TGTGCCTGGAGTCCCGCAGGAATTGGGACCCAGTACTTC
>TRBV2|TRBD2|TRBJ2-3|-
CARKGLVAQYF
TGTGCCAGAAAGGGACTAGTTGCGCAGTATTTT
>TRBV7-3|-|TRBJ1-2|-
CASSLNRDNGYTF
TGTGCCAGCAGCTTAAACAGGGACAATGGCTACACCTTC
>TRBV7-2|TRBD2|TRBJ2-7|-
CASSRSGGASYEQYF
TGTGCCAGCAGTCGTAGCGGGGGGGCCTCCTACGAGCAGTACTTC
>TRBV14|-|TRBJ2-7|once
CASAVRGSYEQYF
TGTGCCAGCGCGGTTAGGGGCTCCTACGAGCAGTACTTC
>TRBV30|TRBD1|TRBJ1-2|-
CAWTRTGEGLNGYTF
TGTGCCTGGACCCGGACAGGCGAGGGGCTGAATGGCTACACCTTC
>TRBV25-1|-|TRBJ1-2|-
CASSDIGKGGYTF
TGTGCCAGCAGTGATATAGGGAAAGGGGGCTACACCTTC
>TRBV7-2|TRBD1|TRBJ2-7|once
CASSIGQGQGYEQYF
TGTGCCAGCAGCATCGGACAGGGACAAGGCTACGAGCAGTACTTC
>TRBV5-1|-|TRBJ2-5|-
CASSLAGFGETQYF
TGCGCCAGCAGCTTGGCCGGTTTTGGCGAGACCCAGTACTTC
>TRBV15|-|TRBJ2-3|-
CATSRRRGADTDTQYF
TGTGCCACCAGCAGACGTAGGGGGGCAGATACAGATACGCAGTATTTT
>TRBV7-9|-|TRBJ2-7|-
CASSLGVLGAEQYF
TGTGCCAGCAGCTTAGGTGTCTTGGGGGCCGAGCAGTACTTC
>TRBV12-2|-|TRBJ2-5|-
CASRLVRPSGYQETQYF
TGTGCAAGTCGCTTAGTGAGGCCTAGCGGGTACCAAGAGACCCAGTACTTC
>TRBV7-9|-|TRBJ1-4|-
CASKWTPNEKLFF
TGTGCCAGCAAGTGGACCCCTAATGAAAAACTGTTTTTT
>TRBV3-1/TRBV3-2|TRBD1|TRBJ1-5|-
CASSDRDSSFSEPQHF
TGTGCCAGCAGCGATCGGGACAGTTCCTTCTCGGAGCCCCAGCATTTT
>TRBV2|-|TRBJ1-2|-
CASSMNNYGYTF
TGTGCCAGCAGTATGAATAACTATGGCTACACCTTC
>TRBV6-5|TRBD2|TRBJ2-7|medium-sized
CASSPVAGLQYF
TGTGCCAGCAGTCCCGTAGCGGGATTGCAGTACTTC
>TRBV24-1|-|TRBJ2-5|-
CATSDLRKETQYF
TGTGCCACCAGTGATTTGCGTAAAGAGACCCAGTACTTC
>TRBV7-2|-|TRBJ2-5|-
CASTAGWTQYF
TGTGCCAGCACCGCGGGGTGGACCCAGTACTTC
>TRBV19|TRBD1|TRBJ1-5|-
CATGGQGARSNQPQHF
TGTGCCACGGGCGGGCAGGGGGCGAGGAGCAATCAGCCCCAGCATTTT
>TRBV11-3|-|TRBJ1-1|few
CASSLDYQGTTEAFF
TGTGCCAGCAGCTTAGACTATCAGGGCACCACTGAAGCTTTCTTT
>TRBV9|-|TRBJ2-1|few
CASSVAWGTSANEQFF
TGTGCCAGCAGCGTAGCTTGGGGAACCTCCGCCAATGAGCAGTTCTTC